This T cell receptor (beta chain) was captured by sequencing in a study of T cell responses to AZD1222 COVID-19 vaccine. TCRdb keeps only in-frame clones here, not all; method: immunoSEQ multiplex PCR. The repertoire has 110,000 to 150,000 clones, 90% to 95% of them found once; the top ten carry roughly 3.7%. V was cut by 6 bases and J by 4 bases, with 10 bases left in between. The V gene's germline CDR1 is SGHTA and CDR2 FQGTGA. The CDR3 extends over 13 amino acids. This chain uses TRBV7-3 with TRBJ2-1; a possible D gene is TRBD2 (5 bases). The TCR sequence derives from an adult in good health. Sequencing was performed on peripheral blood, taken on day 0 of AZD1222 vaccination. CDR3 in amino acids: CASRSRGYNEQFF. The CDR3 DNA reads TGTGCCAGCAGGTCACGGGGTTACAATGAGCAGTTCTTC.